What follows are 22 T cell receptor beta chains derived from one specimen sequenced in a study of technical replicates of blood from a handful of donors (dated by TCRdb to about 2017). The library was made by the immunoSEQ multiplex PCR assay. In its TCRdb copy, this immuneACCESS table keeps in-frame sequences only and misses some clones. Where compared with another copy, unresolved V genes explain less than half of these, and the others have no known cause. Counted in this sample were approximately 75,000 clones; 90% to 96% of them appeared once. The ten biggest clones cover around 0.37% of the sample. The sample comprised T cells isolated from PBMCs. The receptors here all came from a human donor in good health.

V gene TRBV5-6 combines with J gene TRBJ2-7, with D perhaps TRBD1 (6 bases). CDR1 and CDR2 from the germline V gene are SGHDT and YYEEEE. Trimming stripped 2 bases from V and 0 bases from J, with 9 bases between. The CDR3 consists of 14 residues. Here the CDR3 DNA reads TGTGCCAGCAGCTTAGGGACAAACTCCTACGAGCAGTACTTC. Encoded protein: CASSLGTNSYEQYF.

V gene TRBV7-8 combines with J gene TRBJ2-7; tentatively, D is TRBD1 (6 bases). V lost 6 bases and J lost 3, with 18 bases in between. Germline values: CDR1 SGHVS, CDR2 FQNEAQ. This CDR3 is 15 amino acids long. The CDR3 bases are TGTGCCAGCAGTCTAGGCCCCAGGACAGTCTACGAGCAGTACTTC. Encoded protein: CASSLGPRTVYEQYF. The complete variable domain, with remaining parts taken from reference TRBV7-8 and TRBJ2-7, reads GAGVSQSPRYKVAKRGQDVALRCDPISGHVSLFWYQQALGQGPEFLTYFQNEAQLDKSGLPSDRFFAERPEGSVSTLKIQRTQQEDSAVYLCASSLGPRTVYEQYFGPGTRLTVT.

V usage is TRBV5-1 and J usage is TRBJ2-7; D is perhaps TRBD1 (7 bases). Germline assignment: CDR1 SGHRS and CDR2 YFSETQ. The CDR3 is made up of 14 amino acids. With 4 bases removed from V and 1 base from J, the gap between germline ends came to 12 bases. The CDR3 nucleotides read TGCGCCAGCAGCGCAGCAGGGGGGTCCTACGAGCAGTACTTC. This translates into CASSAAGGSYEQYF.

This clone was found a few times. The rearrangement uses TRBV7-9 and TRBJ1-2; D remains unclear. The CDR3 runs 14 residues. CDR1 and CDR2 from the germline V gene are SEHNR and FQNEAQ (reference sequence). Trimming shortened V by 1 base and J by 2 bases, and 8 bases separated the two germline ends. The CDR3 DNA is TGTGCCAGCAGCTTAGATGTGGAGAACTATGGCTACACCTTC. This codes for CASSLDVENYGYTF.

This chain joins TRBV19 and TRBJ1-2; possibly TRBD1 for D (6 bases). This CDR3 region has 15 residues. Germline CDR1 LNHDA, CDR2 SQIVND (reference sequence). The V end lost 5 bases, the J end lost 4 bases, and 17 bases lay between the germline ends. This CDR3 reads CASSEGGGTSYGYTF. The CDR3 region has the DNA TGTGCCAGTAGTGAGGGAGGGGGTACGAGCTATGGCTACACCTTC.

The gene calls are TRBV5-6 and TRBJ2-7; D is possibly TRBD1 (6 bases). V shed 0 bases and J shed 4 bases, with 14 bases lying between them. The germline CDR1 and CDR2 sequences are SGHDT and YYEEEE. This CDR3 contains 15 residues. For the CDR3, the DNA is TGTGCCAGCAGCTTGGTTGGCTTCGGACAGTACGAGCAGTACTTC. This gives the protein CASSLVGFGQYEQYF.

This clone appeared a few times. The chain links TRBV11-1 to TRBJ1-1; 7 bases fit TRBD1. Germline CDR1 and CDR2: SGHAT and FQDESV (reference sequence). The CDR3 sequence is 14 residues long. The trim removed 2 bases at V and 5 bases at J, leaving 5 bases unmatched. The CDR3 is CASSLSEGATEAFF. The DNA for the CDR3 is TGTGCCAGCAGCTTATCTGAGGGGGCGACTGAAGCTTTCTTT.

This chain connects TRBV5-1 to TRBJ2-3, with D perhaps matching TRBD2 (5 bases). The CDR3 runs 14 residues. The V gene lost 0 bases and the J gene lost 3 bases, with 8 bases spanning the gap. CDR1 and CDR2 from the germline V gene are SGHRS and YFSETQ. The CDR3 region is CASSLGPGTDTQYF. CDR3 bases: TGCGCCAGCAGCTTGGGGCCGGGGACAGATACGCAGTATTTT.

The J gene is TRBJ2-7, the V gene TRBV4-1, with 12 bases fitting TRBD2. Germline assignment: CDR1 MGHRA and CDR2 YSYEKL. The trim removed 3 bases at V and 1 base at J, leaving 4 bases unmatched. The CDR3 is made up of 16 amino acids. This chain's CDR3 is CASSQFGLAGSYEQYF. The CDR3 coding sequence is TGCGCCAGCAGCCAGTTCGGACTAGCGGGATCCTACGAGCAGTACTTC.

The table lists this clone with a count of one. The V call is TRBV18, the J call TRBJ2-1; TRBD2 aligns across 12 bases. This CDR3 has 18 amino acids. Germline-derived CDR1 and CDR2 are KGHSH and LQKENI. Trimming removed 0 bases from V and 10 bases from J; junction bases left unmatched: 13. The CDR3 loop is CASSPPGVLTSGSEEQFF. The CDR3 DNA is TGTGCCAGCTCACCACCGGGGGTGCTGACTAGCGGGAGTGAGGAGCAGTTCTTC.

The CDR3 loop reads CASSLSGTGYSDEKLFF. The CDR3 nucleotides read TGTGCCAGCAGTTTATCCGGGACAGGGTACTCGGATGAAAAACTGTTTTTT. The genes are TRBV28 and TRBJ1-4, with 9 bases lining up with TRBD1. The CDR3 runs to 17 residues. V dropped 1 base and J dropped 6; count of bases not matched to a gene: 9. In germline, CDR1 is MDHEN, CDR2 SYDVKM. Based on the CDR3 plus reference TRBV28 and TRBJ1-4, the full variable domain is DVKVTQSSRYLVKRTGEKVFLECVQDMDHENMFWYRQDPGLGLRLIYFSYDVKMKEKGDIPEGYSVSREKKERFSLILESASTNQTSMYLCASSLSGTGYSDEKLFFGSGTQLSVL.

V is TRBV4-2 and J is TRBJ2-7; D remains ambiguous. The CDR3 is 12 amino acids. The V end was cut by 6 bases, the J end by 3 bases, with 9 bases between. From germline, CDR1 is LGHNA and CDR2 YNFKEQ. The CDR3 protein is CASSHFGYEQYF. CDR3 bases: TGTGCCAGCAGTCACTTTGGCTACGAGCAGTACTTC.

The chain is built from TRBV19 and TRBJ1-1; 10 nucleotides agree with TRBD1. The J segment lost 5 bases and the V segment lost 7 bases, leaving 10 bases of the junction unmatched. Germline CDR1 reads LNHDA; CDR2 reads SQIVND (reference sequence). The CDR3 runs to 15 residues. CDR3 DNA sequence: TGTGCCAGTACGGGACAGGGGTCGCTCCCTACTGAAGCTTTCTTT. Translated, it gives CASTGQGSLPTEAFF.

This clone was seen only a few times. The chain uses TRBV27 and TRBJ2-7; 9 bases fit TRBD1. CDR1 is MNHEY and CDR2 is SMNVEV in the germline V gene (reference sequence). The CDR3 extends over 14 amino acids. The V gene end was trimmed by 3 bases and the J gene end by 2 bases; junction bases not matched to a gene: 2. Here the CDR3 reads CASSLGTGPYEQYF. The CDR3 DNA reads as TGTGCCAGCAGTTTGGGGACAGGGCCCTACGAGCAGTACTTC.

The chain employs TRBV7-9 and TRBJ1-1; no clear D gene. The CDR3 loop spans 12 amino acids. Per germline, CDR1 SEHNR and CDR2 FQNEAQ (reference sequence). Between the trimmed V and J ends, which lost 2 bases and 5 bases, there was a span of 6 bases. The CDR3 DNA reads TGTGCCAGCAGCTTAACGGAGACTGAAGCTTTCTTT. Its translation is CASSLTETEAFF.

This rearrangement joins TRBV27 to TRBJ1-2; 7 nucleotides align to TRBD1. This CDR3 is 15 amino acids long. The V gene end was trimmed by 4 bases and the J gene end by 2 bases; junction bases not matched to a gene: 7. Germline loops: CDR1 MNHEY, CDR2 SMNVEV (reference sequence). The CDR3 here is CASSSGTAFNYGYTF. CDR3 nucleotides: TGTGCCAGCAGTTCCGGGACAGCATTCAACTATGGCTACACCTTC.

V and J are TRBV7-2 and TRBJ2-5; perhaps TRBD1 as D (6 bases). Trimming left V 1 base short and J 4 bases short, with 13 bases between. This CDR3 is built from 15 residues. The germline V gene has CDR1 SGHTA and CDR2 FQGNSA. CDR3 amino acids: CASSLVRGYRETQYF. CDR3 coding DNA: TGTGCCAGCAGCTTAGTCAGGGGTTATAGAGAGACCCAGTACTTC.

V usage is TRBV30 and J usage is TRBJ2-1, with TRBD2 matching over 11 bases. The CDR3 totals 16 residues. Looked up from germline, CDR1 is GTSNPN and CDR2 is SVGIG (reference sequence). V trimming: 4 bases; J trimming: 3 bases; junction bases outside the gene matches: 8. The CDR3 nucleotides read TGTGCCTGGAATTCTGTGGGACTAGCGGACTACAATGAGCAGTTCTTC. Its protein is CAWNSVGLADYNEQFF.

This chain joins TRBV6-1 and TRBJ2-7; perhaps TRBD2 as D (5 bases). This CDR3 contains 14 residues. Per the germline V gene, CDR1 is MNHNS and CDR2 is SASEGT. V lost 4 bases, J lost 5 bases, and 15 bases lay in between. CDR3 loop: CASSGGGELHEQYF. The CDR3 nucleotides read TGTGCCAGCAGTGGGGGTGGGGAGCTCCACGAGCAGTACTTC.

The V and J genes are TRBV29-1 and TRBJ2-7; tentatively, D is TRBD2 (5 bases). Deletions cut 4 bases from V and 0 bases from J, with 10 bases between. CDR1 is SQVTM, CDR2 ANQGSEA, per germline. The CDR3 runs 13 residues. CDR3 nucleotide sequence: TGCAGCGTTGTAAGCGGAGTCTCCTACGAGCAGTACTTC. This gives the protein CSVVSGVSYEQYF.

This sequence joins TRBV4-3 and TRBJ1-2; D gene ambiguous. The CDR3 has 15 amino acids. Germline CDR1 LGHNA, CDR2 YSLEER. With 0 bases removed from V and 6 bases from J, the gap between germline ends came to 14 bases. The CDR3 DNA reads TGCGCCAGCAGCCAAGAATGGAGGGTTCCAGATGGCTACACCTTC. The encoded protein is CASSQEWRVPDGYTF.

The rearrangement joins TRBV5-6 to TRBJ2-1, with 9 positions matching TRBD2. Germline V gene lookup returns CDR1 SGHDT and CDR2 YYEEEE. V dropped 0 bases and J dropped 4; count of bases not matched to a gene: 2. The CDR3 consists of 15 residues. Here the CDR3 DNA reads TGTGCCAGCAGCTTGGGGACTAGCGCATACAATGAGCAGTTCTTC. Its protein is CASSLGTSAYNEQFF. Combining the CDR3 with reference TRBV5-6 and TRBJ2-1 gives the whole variable domain DAGVTQSPTHLIKTRGQQVTLRCSPKSGHDTVSWYQQALGQGPQFIFQYYEEEERQRGNFPDRFSGHQFPNYSSELNVNALLLGDSALYLCASSLGTSAYNEQFFGPGTRLTVL.